This TCR beta chain was obtained from a study of technical replicates of blood from four donors. The data were produced by immunoSEQ multiplex PCR, yet TCRdb's version contains in-frame clones alone and is incomplete. The repertoire holds some 67,000 clones, with 95% to 98% as singletons. The sequenced sample was T cells isolated from PBMCs. This TCR was recovered from a human donor in good health.

The CDR3 DNA sequence: TGTGCCAGCAGCTCCCCAGGTGCAGCTTTCTTT. This translates into CASSSPGAAFF. The chain couples TRBV6-5 to TRBJ1-1; D gene unclear. The CDR3 is 11 residues long. Germline CDR1 is MNHEY and CDR2 is SVGAGI. V was clipped by 6 bases and J by 10 bases, with 12 bases between them.